The 9 T cell receptor beta chains below were found in one sample sequenced in a study of blood T cells in healthy people across ages. Primed by a sample-barcoded 5' primer and a J-beta primer mix, a second PCR proceeded for about 7 to 11 cycles. TCRdb re-called the 5' RACE reads with MiXCR, one entry per CDR3 protein. This table holds roughly 930,000 distinct CDR3 sequences, about 48% found once. Sequencing was done on a sample of blood. The receptors originated from a man younger than 40 in good health.

This clonotype was counted only a few times. The genes are TRBV6-2 or TRBV6-3 and TRBJ2-3, with a weak D call TRBD2 (7 bases). V gave up 2 bases and J gave up 2 bases, with 14 bases separating them. The germline gives CDR1 MNHEY, CDR2 SVGEGT. The CDR3 runs 16 residues. The CDR3 sequence: CASSYVAGALTDTQYF. CDR3 bases: TGTGCCAGCAGTTACGTCGCGGGGGCCCTCACAGATACGCAGTATTTT.

CDR3 sequence (DNA): TGTGCCAGCAGTTACTCCCCCTGGGGTTCCTACGAGCAGTACTTC. Its translation is CASSYSPWGSYEQYF. This chain uses TRBV6-5 with TRBJ2-7; D is unclear. Germline values: CDR1 MNHEY, CDR2 SVGAGI. Trimming removed 0 bases from V and 1 base from J, with 10 bases in between. The CDR3 has 15 amino acids.

This clonotype was detected only a few times. The chain carries TRBV7-9 and TRBJ2-3; weak D call: TRBD2 (7 bases). Looked up from germline, CDR1 is SEHNR and CDR2 is FQNEAQ (reference sequence). V was trimmed by 3 bases and J by 2 bases, leaving 12 bases between them. The CDR3 has 15 amino acids. Here the CDR3 reads CASSLGGAYTDTQYF. The CDR3 region has the DNA TGTGCCAGCAGCTTGGGGGGGGCCTACACAGATACGCAGTATTTT.

This clonotype has only a few counts. The rearrangement joins TRBV20-1 to TRBJ2-1; D remains unclear. Trimming pared 6 bases from V and 2 bases from J, leaving 17 bases between. CDR3 length: 15 amino acids. Germline assignment: CDR1 DFQATT and CDR2 SNEGSKA (reference sequence). CDR3 residues: CSAALLYGPYNEQFF. The CDR3 DNA follows: TGCAGTGCCGCCTTACTATATGGCCCCTACAATGAGCAGTTCTTC.

The chain carries TRBV6-4 and TRBJ2-3; TRBD2 matches 8 bases. Germline V lookup: CDR1 MRHNA, CDR2 SNTAGT. V was clipped by 9 bases and J by 2 bases; unmatched bases: 7. The CDR3 consists of 14 residues. CDR3 bases: TGTGCCAGGAGCCGGGGGGGGGACACAGATACGCAGTATTTT. This sequence encodes CARSRGGDTDTQYF.

The rearrangement uses TRBV9 and TRBJ2-7, with D perhaps TRBD1 or TRBD2 (6 bases each). Germline CDR1 and CDR2: SGDLS and YYNGEE. The CDR3 is 14 amino acids. Trimming stripped 0 bases from V and 3 bases from J, with 10 bases between. CDR3 nucleotides: TGTGCCAGCAGCGTAGACGGGGGCTACTACGAGCAGTACTTC. Its protein is CASSVDGGYYEQYF.

This clonotype has only a few counts. V and J are TRBV20-1 and TRBJ2-4, with 15 bases lining up with TRBD2. Losses at the gene ends were 2 bases for V and 3 bases for J; bases not matched to a gene: 11. Germline CDR1 and CDR2: DFQATT and SNEGSKA (reference sequence). The CDR3 length is 19 residues. The CDR3 region is CSARPTGLAGGPGKNIQYF. Here the CDR3 DNA reads TGCAGTGCTAGACCTACAGGACTAGCGGGGGGGCCAGGCAAAAACATTCAGTACTTC.

The chain employs TRBV7-9 and TRBJ2-1, with TRBD2 as a possible D gene (6 bases). The CDR3 loop spans 14 amino acids. With 4 bases removed from V and 3 bases from J, the gap between germline ends came to 10 bases. Germline V lookup: CDR1 SEHNR, CDR2 FQNEAQ (reference sequence). The CDR3 spells CASSSTSCYNEQFF. CDR3 bases: TGTGCCAGCAGCTCAACTAGCTGCTACAATGAGCAGTTCTTC.

This chain joins TRBV27 and TRBJ2-1, with no clear D. CDR3 length equals 14 residues. With 3 bases removed from V and 2 bases from J, the gap between germline ends came to 8 bases. Germline V CDR1 and CDR2: MNHEY, SMNVEV (reference sequence). Here the CDR3 DNA reads TGTGCCAGCAGTTTTTACTCCACCTACAATGAGCAGTTCTTC. This sequence encodes CASSFYSTYNEQFF.